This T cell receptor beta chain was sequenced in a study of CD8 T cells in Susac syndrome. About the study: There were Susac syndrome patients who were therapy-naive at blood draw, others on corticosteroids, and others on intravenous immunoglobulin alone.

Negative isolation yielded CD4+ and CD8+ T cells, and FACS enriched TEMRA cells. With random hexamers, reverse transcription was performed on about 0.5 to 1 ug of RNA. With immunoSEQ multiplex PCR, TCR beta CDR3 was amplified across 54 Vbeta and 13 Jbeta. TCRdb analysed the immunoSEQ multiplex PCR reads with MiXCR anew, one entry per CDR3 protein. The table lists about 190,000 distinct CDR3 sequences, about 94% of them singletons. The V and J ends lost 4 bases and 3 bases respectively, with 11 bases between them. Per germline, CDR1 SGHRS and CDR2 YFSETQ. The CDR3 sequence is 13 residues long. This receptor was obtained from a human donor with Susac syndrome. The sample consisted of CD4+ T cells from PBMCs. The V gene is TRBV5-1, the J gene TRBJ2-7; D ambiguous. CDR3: CASSNGGNYEQYF. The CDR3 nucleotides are TGCGCCAGCAGCAACGGCGGAAACTACGAGCAGTACTTC.